This T cell receptor beta chain was observed in a study of immune heterogeneity within non-small cell lung tumors. Multiplex PCR amplified TCR beta CDR3 with 32 V and 13 J primers. MiXCR was run by TCRdb on the multiplex PCR reads, yielding one entry per CDR3 protein. The table lists 2,500 or so distinct CDR3 sequences, roughly a quarter of them singletons. This clonotype appeared many times. Its target is not known. The authors used 550 to 750 ng of bulk tumor genomic DNA per sample as template. Several spatially distant biopsies were obtained per primary tumor intraoperatively. Enrolled individuals presented with untreated, newly diagnosed non-small cell lung cancer and received curative surgery. The CDR3 is 12 residues long. Trimming shortened V by 2 bases and J by 1 base, and 3 bases separated the two germline ends. The germline V gene encodes CDR1 SGHRS and CDR2 YFSETQ. General study points: Site-unique high-frequency clones occurred alongside identical dominant CDR3 beta clonotypes that recurred across tumor sites within a patient.

Input material: lung tumor tissue. This TCR derives from a man aged 45-65 years with non-small cell lung cancer. The rearrangement uses TRBV5-1 and TRBJ2-5; no clear D gene. The CDR3 DNA is TGCGCCAGCAGCTTCAGCCAAGAGACCCAGTACTTC. Protein: CASSFSQETQYF.